What follows are 3 T cell receptor beta chains derived from one specimen sequenced in a study of cytomegalovirus exposure and HLA in healthy donors. The PCR ran on 60 Vbeta and 13 Jbeta primers. The method was immunoSEQ multiplex PCR; TCRdb's version includes in-frame clones alone and lacks a portion of them. The data show about 78,000 clones, around three quarters seen once. Input material: PBMCs. All receptors come from a male donor in good health and CMV-seronegative.

CDR3 amino acids: CASSRGQGWYGYTF. The DNA for the CDR3 is TGTGCCAGCAGCCGGGGACAGGGATGGTATGGCTACACCTTC. The chain links TRBV7-2 to TRBJ1-2, with 9 nucleotides matching TRBD1. There are 14 residues in the CDR3. Germline V gene sequence: CDR1 SGHTA, CDR2 FQGNSA. V lost 5 bases and J lost 5; bases outside the gene matches: 6.

The rearrangement uses TRBV9 and TRBJ2-7, with 11 bases fitting TRBD2. The CDR3 sequence is 14 residues long. Germline CDR1 and CDR2: SGDLS and YYNGEE. J lost 3 bases, V lost 2 bases, and 1 base had no gene match. CDR3 protein: CASSVGTSGYEQYF. The CDR3 coding sequence is TGTGCCAGCAGCGTCGGGACTAGCGGCTACGAGCAGTACTTC.

This clone was detected a few times. The chain joins TRBV19 to TRBJ2-3; 9 nucleotides line up with TRBD2. Looked up from germline, CDR1 is LNHDA and CDR2 is SQIVND (reference sequence). The CDR3 totals 15 residues. The V gene end was trimmed by 2 bases and the J gene end by 6 bases; junction bases not matched to a gene: 6. In DNA form, the CDR3 reads TGTGCCAGTAGTATATACGGCGGGAGGGAGGATACGCAGTATTTT. As protein: CASSIYGGREDTQYF.